This paragraph reports one T cell receptor beta chain. Antigen specificity is unknown. Amplification used 60 Vbeta primers and 13 Jbeta primers. The method was immunoSEQ multiplex PCR; TCRdb's version includes in-frame clones alone and lacks a portion of them. Among approximately 150,000 clones listed, roughly 70% were seen once. The data originate from a study of cytomegalovirus exposure and HLA in healthy donors. Findings and limits, study-wide: CMV serostatus was the only immune exposure information that was available. Among donors in an Asian-associated ancestry cluster, a later analysis reportedly found fewer N-insertions than the roughly 610-donor mean. Earlier results showed most TCR beta V segments being productive about 87% or about 30% of the time.

In germline, CDR1 is SEHNR, CDR2 FQNEAQ (reference sequence). The CDR3 length is 12 residues. V lost 7 bases to trimming and J lost 1 base, with 7 bases between them. This receptor was identified in a man aged 25 to 40 in good health and CMV-seropositive. The chain uses TRBV7-9 and TRBJ1-2; D not certain. Specimen: PBMCs. The CDR3 coding sequence is TGTGCCAGCACCTTCGGTAACTATGGCTACACCTTC. It translates to CASTFGNYGYTF.